This T cell receptor beta chain was retrieved from a study of blood T cell repertoires in COVID-19. Looking at the study overall: Collection of acute and convalescent COVID-19 samples took place in the United States, Italy and Spain.

The repertoire was sequenced with immunoSEQ multiplex PCR; TCRdb's copy has only in-frame clones and lacks some. There are about 380,000 clones in the sample; over 75% occur only once, and just under 3% lies in the top ten. Trimming cost V 10 bases and J 1 base, with 11 bases left between them. Germline CDR1 MNHEY, CDR2 SVGAGI. This CDR3 is built from 12 residues. This study enrolled people aged 18 to 89 from about two dozen US geographic areas. The TCR sequence derives from a woman aged 25 to 39 who had recovered from COVID-19. The chain recombines TRBV6-5 with TRBJ2-7; tentatively, D is TRBD1 (5 bases). Sequenced sample: PBMCs or T cells enriched from blood (not recorded which). DNA of the CDR3: TGTGCCACTAAGACAGAATCCTACGAGCAGTACTTC. It specifies CATKTESYEQYF.